This is a list of T cell receptor beta chains from one sample in a study of T cell responses to AZD1222 COVID-19 vaccine. The assay was immunoSEQ multiplex PCR, and TCRdb's table has in-frame clones only and misses some. Of about 270,000 clones in the sample, 94% are singletons; the top ten hold approximately 0.52%. This specimen was peripheral blood, taken 28 days after the second AZD1222 dose. All receptors derive from an adult who received the AZD1222 COVID-19 vaccine. Both conserved end residues are part of each CDR3. The D gene is left open where the match is weak. Where a row states a size, it is once, few, many or the class of an expanded clone; other rows omit it.

clone size	D gene	V gene	J gene	CDR3 DNA	CDR3 protein
.	.	TRBV5-1	TRBJ1-1	TGCGCCAGCAGCTTGAGGGCCAGGACTGAAGCTTTCTTT	CASSLRARTEAFF
.	.	TRBV7-9	TRBJ1-4	TGTGCCAGCAGCTTACCTGCAACTAATGAAAAACTGTTTTTT	CASSLPATNEKLFF
.	.	TRBV7-9	TRBJ1-5	TGTGCCAGCAGCTTAGAGGGTACGGCACCCCAGCATTTT	CASSLEGTAPQHF
once	.	TRBV2	TRBJ1-4	TGTGCCAGCCGAGGGGGTCCTACAACTAATGAAAAACTGTTTTTT	CASRGGPTTNEKLFF
once	.	TRBV30	TRBJ2-6	TGTGCCTGGAGACCAACAGCTTCTGGGGCCAACGTCCTGACTTTC	CAWRPTASGANVLTF
once	.	TRBV5-1	TRBJ2-3	TGCGCCAGCAGCGCCGTGGAGACAGGTCCCACAGATACGCAGTATTTT	CASSAVETGPTDTQYF
once	.	TRBV9	TRBJ1-3	TGTGCCAGCAGTGGGGACTCTGGAAACACCATATATTTT	CASSGDSGNTIYF
.	.	TRBV19	TRBJ2-3	TGTGCCAGTAGTTCCGACTCCAGGGCGCAGTATTTT	CASSSDSRAQYF
.	TRBD1	TRBV2	TRBJ1-5	TGTGCCAGCAGTAGGACAGGGGGCCATCAGCCCCAGCATTTT	CASSRTGGHQPQHF
.	.	TRBV12-3/TRBV12-4	TRBJ2-2	TGTGCCAGCAGAGGAAGTTTAGGGGAGCTGTTTTTT	CASRGSLGELFF
.	TRBD2	TRBV28	TRBJ2-7	TGTGCCAGCAGTGGACTAGTGGTTATCTACGAGCAGTACTTC	CASSGLVVIYEQYF
.	TRBD1	TRBV7-3	TRBJ2-2	TGTGCCAGCAGCTTATCGGGACAGGCTAACGGGGAGCTGTTTTTT	CASSLSGQANGELFF
.	.	TRBV28	TRBJ1-3	TGTGCCAGCAGTCTCCAGGGAGGCCTCTCTGGAAACACCATATATTTT	CASSLQGGLSGNTIYF
.	.	TRBV5-5	TRBJ1-5	TGTGCCAGCAGCTTTGCGGGAGGGCATCAGCCCCAGCATTTT	CASSFAGGHQPQHF
.	TRBD2	TRBV7-3	TRBJ2-5	TGTGCCAGCAGCTTAATAGCGGGGCAAGAGACCCAGTACTTC	CASSLIAGQETQYF
.	.	TRBV10-3	TRBJ1-1	TGTGCCATCAGGGGGAAGGGGACCCAGAACACTGAAGCTTTCTTT	CAIRGKGTQNTEAFF
.	.	TRBV5-4	TRBJ1-1	TGTGCCAGCAGCTTGAAGGGAAGAGTCACTGAAGCTTTCTTT	CASSLKGRVTEAFF
.	.	TRBV28	TRBJ1-3	TGTGCCAGCACCCCCGGGGGACCCGGAAACACCATATATTTT	CASTPGGPGNTIYF
once	.	TRBV15	TRBJ1-3	TGTGCCACCAGCAGAGATTTGGGAGCTGGAAACACCATATATTTT	CATSRDLGAGNTIYF
.	.	TRBV28	TRBJ1-2	TGTGCCAGCAGCCCCCACTATGGCTACACCTTC	CASSPHYGYTF
.	TRBD1	TRBV28	TRBJ1-6	TGTGCCAGCAGCTCAGGGGGCTCCTATAATTCACCCCTCCACTTT	CASSSGGSYNSPLHF
.	.	TRBV7-9	TRBJ1-5	TGTGCCAGCAGCTTAGACAGGGATCAGCCCCAGCATTTT	CASSLDRDQPQHF
.	.	TRBV7-8	TRBJ1-4	TGTGCCAGCAGCCGATCTAATGAAAAACTGTTTTTT	CASSRSNEKLFF
.	.	TRBV10-2	TRBJ1-2	TGCGCCAGCAGTGTTCAGGAGTACTATGGCTACACCTTC	CASSVQEYYGYTF
.	TRBD2	TRBV7-9	TRBJ2-7	TGTGCCAGCAGCTTCCGCGGGAGGCCAGACTTC	CASSFRGRPDF
.	.	TRBV19	TRBJ1-5	TGTGCCAGTAGTCTGGACAGAAATCAGCCCCAGCATTTT	CASSLDRNQPQHF
.	TRBD1	TRBV4-1	TRBJ1-5	TGCGCCAGCAGCCCCGGGAGAGGGACAGGGACAACACAGCCCCAGCATTTT	CASSPGRGTGTTQPQHF
once	TRBD1	TRBV28	TRBJ2-7	TGTGCCAGCAGTCGATACGGGACAGATACCTACGAGCAGTACTTC	CASSRYGTDTYEQYF
.	.	TRBV3-1/TRBV3-2	TRBJ2-2	TGTGCCAGCAGCCCAAGCCGGCGTTACAACACCGGGGAGCTGTTTTTT	CASSPSRRYNTGELFF
.	.	TRBV20-1	TRBJ2-5	TGCAGTGCCGCCGGGACCCAGTACTTC	CSAAGTQYF
.	.	TRBV3-1/TRBV3-2	TRBJ2-1	TGTGCCAGCAGCCAAGAGGGGACACCAAGAGGTGCGGAGCAGTTCTTC	CASSQEGTPRGAEQFF
.	.	TRBV29-1	TRBJ1-1	TGCAGCGTTGAAAACGATCTGAACACTGAAGCTTTCTTT	CSVENDLNTEAFF
.	.	TRBV6-2/TRBV6-3	TRBJ1-2	TGTGCCAGCAGCCACGAACGGTGGGGTGCGGACTATGGCTACACCTTC	CASSHERWGADYGYTF
.	.	TRBV2	TRBJ1-1	TGTGCCAGCACATCACAGGGCGTCAGCACTGAAGCTTTCTTT	CASTSQGVSTEAFF
.	.	TRBV7-8	TRBJ2-1	TGTGCCAGCAGCTTATCGCGCGGCTCCTACAATGAGCAGTTCTTC	CASSLSRGSYNEQFF
.	.	TRBV7-8	TRBJ1-5	TGTGCCAGCACCTCCGGGAGGGGACGTCAGCCCCAGCATTTT	CASTSGRGRQPQHF
.	TRBD1	TRBV19	TRBJ1-5	TGTGCCAGTCACCCGGACAGGGACTCGGGGCCCCAGCATTTT	CASHPDRDSGPQHF
.	TRBD1	TRBV4-3	TRBJ2-2	TGCGCCAGCAGCTACCGGGACAGGGGAAACACCGGGGAGCTGTTTTTT	CASSYRDRGNTGELFF
.	.	TRBV2	TRBJ2-2	TGTGCCAGCAGACAGGGTACAGCGGGGGAGCTGTTTTTT	CASRQGTAGELFF
.	.	TRBV28	TRBJ2-7	TGTGCCACCCCCCCCTGGCAGGCGGGCTTATTCTACGAGCAGTACTTC	CATPPWQAGLFYEQYF
.	.	TRBV5-1	TRBJ1-2	TGCGCCAGCAGCTTGGTAGGGGGCTATGGCTACACCTTC	CASSLVGGYGYTF
.	.	TRBV5-1	TRBJ2-2	TGCGCCAGCAGCAATCACACTAACACCGGGGAGCTGTTTTTT	CASSNHTNTGELFF
.	.	TRBV14	TRBJ1-1	TGTGCCAGCAGCCAAGGGGGACACTGGGGGGCTGAAGCTTTCTTT	CASSQGGHWGAEAFF
.	TRBD1	TRBV4-1	TRBJ1-1	TGCGCCAGCAGCCAAAGACAGGGTACGGGGACTGAAGCTTTCTTT	CASSQRQGTGTEAFF
.	.	TRBV20-1	TRBJ2-2	TGCAGTGCTAGTCAGGGGGGAACCGGGGAGCTGTTTTTT	CSASQGGTGELFF
.	.	TRBV28	TRBJ1-1	TGTGCCAGCAGCCTCGACGTAGGATTAAGAGCTTTCTTT	CASSLDVGLRAFF
.	TRBD1	TRBV7-9	TRBJ1-2	TGTGCCAGCAGCTTTCCCGGGACAGGGTATGGCTACACCTTC	CASSFPGTGYGYTF